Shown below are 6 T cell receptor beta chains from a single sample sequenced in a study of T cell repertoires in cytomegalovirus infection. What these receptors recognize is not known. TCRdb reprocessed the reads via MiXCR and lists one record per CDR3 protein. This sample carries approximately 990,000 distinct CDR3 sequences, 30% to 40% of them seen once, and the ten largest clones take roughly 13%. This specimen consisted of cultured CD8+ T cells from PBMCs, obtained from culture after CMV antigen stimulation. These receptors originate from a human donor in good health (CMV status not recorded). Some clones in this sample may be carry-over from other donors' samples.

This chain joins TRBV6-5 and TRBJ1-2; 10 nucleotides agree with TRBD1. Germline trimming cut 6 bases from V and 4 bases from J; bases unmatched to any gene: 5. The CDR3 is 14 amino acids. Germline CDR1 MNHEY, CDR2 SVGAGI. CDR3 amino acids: CASSRDRGVYGYTF. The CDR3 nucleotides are TGTGCCAGCAGCCGGGACAGGGGTGTCTATGGCTACACCTTC.

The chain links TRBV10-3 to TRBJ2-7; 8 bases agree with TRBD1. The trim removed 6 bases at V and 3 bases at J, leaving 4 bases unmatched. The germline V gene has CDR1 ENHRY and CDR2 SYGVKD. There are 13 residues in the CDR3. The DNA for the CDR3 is TGTGCCATCAGGGGACAGGACAACTACGAGCAGTACTTC. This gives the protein CAIRGQDNYEQYF.

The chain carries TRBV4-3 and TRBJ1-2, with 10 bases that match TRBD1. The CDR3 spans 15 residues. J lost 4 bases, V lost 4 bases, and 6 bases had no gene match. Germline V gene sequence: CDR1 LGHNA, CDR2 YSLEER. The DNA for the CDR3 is TGCGCCAGCAGCCCGGGACAGGGGTCTCTCTATGGCTACACCTTC. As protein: CASSPGQGSLYGYTF.

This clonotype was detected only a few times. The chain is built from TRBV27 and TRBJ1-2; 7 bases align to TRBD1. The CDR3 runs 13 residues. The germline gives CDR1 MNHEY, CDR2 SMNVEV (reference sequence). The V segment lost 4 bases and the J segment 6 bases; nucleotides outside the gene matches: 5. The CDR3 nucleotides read TGTGCCAGCAGTTCGACAGGGATTAATGGCTACACCTTC. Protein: CASSSTGINGYTF.

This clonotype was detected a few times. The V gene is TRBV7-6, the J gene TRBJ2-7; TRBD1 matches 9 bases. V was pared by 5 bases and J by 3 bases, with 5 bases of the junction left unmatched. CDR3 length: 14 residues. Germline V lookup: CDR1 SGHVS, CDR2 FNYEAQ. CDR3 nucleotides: TGTGCCAGCAGCCTGACAGGGGGGGACTACGAGCAGTACTTC. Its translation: CASSLTGGDYEQYF.

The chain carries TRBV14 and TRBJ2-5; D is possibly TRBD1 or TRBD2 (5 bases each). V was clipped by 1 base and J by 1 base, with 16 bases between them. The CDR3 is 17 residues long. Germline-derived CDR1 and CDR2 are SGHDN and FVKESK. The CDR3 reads CASSQVRGTGSQETQYF. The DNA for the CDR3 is TGTGCCAGCAGCCAAGTGAGGGGTACGGGGAGCCAAGAGACCCAGTACTTC.